This T cell receptor beta chain is from a study of blood T cell repertoires in COVID-19. Study at large: Specimens from acute and convalescent COVID-19 originated in the United States, Italy and Spain. From T cells, B-cell-depleted T cells, or PBMCs came the material, which was cDNA or gDNA.

In the original analysis: How many nucleated cells were present was estimated from reference gene primer amplification. Measured with immunoSEQ multiplex PCR; TCRdb has only the in-frame clones, and not every one. Clone size and the V and J calls come from that table; the DNA yielded D and trimming. Of over 60,000 clones listed, more than 75% are singletons. Sequenced: peripheral blood. This TCR was sampled from a man between 65 and 85 years old with active or convalescent COVID-19.

CDR3 in amino acids: CASSFGQGSYEQYF. The CDR3 DNA follows: TGTGCCAGCAGCTTCGGGCAGGGGTCTTACGAGCAGTACTTC. The chain links TRBV5-8 to TRBJ2-7; the D gene is possibly TRBD1 (6 bases). The germline V gene has CDR1 SGHTS and CDR2 YDEGEE. V was pared by 2 bases and J by 4 bases, with 13 bases between. The CDR3 loop spans 14 amino acids.